This T cell receptor beta chain was recorded in a study of post-analysis software for immune sequencing data. The wider study: Included courses were relapsing-remitting and secondary progressive multiple sclerosis; progressive-relapsing multiple sclerosis was also included.

Study results and limitations: Relative to controls, patients had 4 or 5 TRBV segments at higher frequency, with TRBV5-6, TRBV5-1 and TRBV20-1 among these.

The TCR beta cDNA libraries contained unique molecular identifiers. TCRdb reanalysed the PCR reads using MiXCR and keeps one entry per CDR3 protein. Among some 240,000 distinct CDR3 sequences listed, 35% to 40% were seen once. This CDR3 region has 13 residues. V was pared by 7 bases and J by 6 bases, with 15 bases between. This clonotype was seen many times. Its matching antigen is unknown. The sample was blood. The rearrangement joins TRBV12-3 or TRBV12-4 to TRBJ1-2; D is perhaps TRBD1 (5 bases). The clonotype originates from a girl between 10 and 17 years old with multiple sclerosis. CDR3 protein: CASTRRGGDGYTF. Here the CDR3 DNA reads TGTGCCAGCACCCGACGGGGAGGGGATGGCTACACCTTC.